This entry features one T cell receptor beta chain sequence. The clone's antigen remains unknown. One base away there is no much larger clone; base qualities are not given. These data come from a study of blood T cell repertoires in COVID-19 (dated by TCRdb to the early 2020s). Regarding the complete study: The collaborator samples originated in the United States, Italy and Spain and spanned the acute and convalescent phases of COVID-19. Where HLA class I and class II types were available, the types were taken from metadata supplied by the sample provider, not from assay-based typing. A de-identified subject ID, COVID-19 status, age in years and sex were almost always included in the sample metadata. Samples were obtained from the ongoing ImmuneRACE study (first 160 participants) and from over 1,000 subjects provided by 6 global collaborators. Deeply sampled blood TCRbeta repertoires from subjects exposed to, actively infected with, or recovered from COVID-19 were included in the dataset. A freely available public database, intended as a resource for researchers studying the immune response to SARS-CoV-2, is where the repertoires were released. The prospective study material was composed of cDNA or gDNA derived from T cells, B-cell-depleted T cells, or PBMCs. What the work shows at the level of the full study, not this receptor alone: The amount of clinical and demographic metadata varied by source and participant and was provided uncurated.

The CDR3 contains 13 residues, cysteine and phenylalanine counted. The sequence is cut down to CDR3 DNA, 39 bases in frame from base 1. CDR1 GTSNPN and CDR2 SVGIG are derived from the germline V gene (reference sequence). V was cut back by 3 bases and J by 6 bases, leaving a gap of 14 bases between them. TCRbeta CDR3 regions were amplified from genomic DNA by means of the immunoSEQ Assay, a bias-controlled multiplex PCR. In the authors' own workflow: The number of nucleated cells in each sample was estimated from the amplification of reference gene primers within the assay. To quantify the absolute abundance of each unique TCRbeta CDR3 rearrangement, sequence reads were collapsed and filtered. For each sample, productive Simpson clonality was calculated by taking the square root of Simpson's diversity index across productive rearrangements. TCRdb holds this immuneACCESS table with in-frame rearrangements only. Some clones are missing; in checked studies, unresolved V genes explain under half, and the rest has no known cause. V, J and clone size were drawn from that table, and D and trimming were deduced from the DNA. The sample contains about 170,000 clones, about four fifths of them found a single time. The ten largest account for 2.5% to 3% of the sample.

One collaborating source in Seattle enrolled patients while the patients were actively infected and followed the patients over time throughout the course of disease. Whole blood was collected in K2EDTA tubes by collaborating institutions according to the institutions' own protocols. For TCRbeta analysis, collaborators shipped samples in one of three forms: frozen whole blood, isolated PBMCs, or DNA extracted from either of those sample types. The chain was built from TRBV30 and TRBJ1-1; 6 matching bases give a weak D call of TRBD1. This receptor was identified in a woman aged 80 or older with COVID-19, enrolled during active disease. The sample comprised peripheral blood. Read as DNA, the sequence is TGTGCCTGGAGAACACAGGGTAACCCTGAAGCTTTCTTT. This sequence encodes CAWRTQGNPEAFF.